One and the same sample provided the 16 T cell receptor beta chains below, sequenced in a study of Ad26.COV2.S vaccination and SARS-CoV-2 variants. The treatment: over 15 received Ad26.COV2.S at low or high dose, single or two shots; several received placebo; per-sample allocation not given. Collection of the samples took place on day 63 after the first injection of vaccine or placebo. The table came from immunoSEQ multiplex PCR; TCRdb's copy has only in-frame clones and leaves some out. Here the sample spans about 420,000 clones, around 87% being singletons. This specimen was peripheral blood, taken in a trial of Ad26.COV2.S vaccine versus placebo. These receptors were obtained from a person aged 18 to 59 who received the Ad26.COV2.S COVID-19 vaccine or a placebo.

The chain joins TRBV4-3 to TRBJ2-7; weak D call: TRBD1 (5 bases). The CDR3 is 15 amino acids. Germline-derived CDR1 and CDR2 are LGHNA and YSLEER. Trimming removed 1 base at V and 0 bases at J, with 10 bases between. In DNA, the CDR3 is TGCGCCAGCAGCCAAGCGACAGCCGCCTCCTACGAGCAGTACTTC. Translation: CASSQATAASYEQYF.

CDR3 bases: TGTGCCAGTAGCCAGTCCCCCAATCAGCCCCAGCATTTT. As protein: CASSQSPNQPQHF. This rearrangement joins TRBV19 to TRBJ1-5; D gene ambiguous. V lost 6 bases to trimming and J lost 3 bases, with 9 bases between them. The V gene's germline CDR1 is LNHDA and CDR2 SQIVND (reference sequence). There are 13 residues in the CDR3.

The V call is TRBV11-2, the J call TRBJ2-7; D uncertain. The V and J ends lost 4 bases and 3 bases respectively, with 10 bases between them. The CDR3 runs 13 residues. Per germline, CDR1 SGHAT and CDR2 FQNNGV. The CDR3 sequence: CASSSSSVYEQYF. In DNA form, the CDR3 reads TGTGCCAGCAGCTCCAGCTCGGTCTACGAGCAGTACTTC.

The rearrangement uses TRBV9 and TRBJ1-4, with D maybe TRBD1 (6 bases). The CDR3 spans 15 residues. CDR1 is SGDLS and CDR2 is YYNGEE in the germline V gene. V gave up 4 bases and J gave up 5 bases, with 15 bases separating them. CDR3 protein: CASSPLGGVNEKLFF. The CDR3 bases are TGTGCCAGCAGCCCCCTCGGGGGCGTGAATGAAAAACTGTTTTTT. Based on the CDR3 plus reference TRBV9 and TRBJ1-4, the full variable domain is DSGVTQTPKHLITATGQRVTLRCSPRSGDLSVYWYQQSLDQGLQFLIQYYNGEERAKGNILERFSAQQFPDLHSELNLSSLELGDSALYFCASSPLGGVNEKLFFGSGTQLSVL.

V gene TRBV2 combines with J gene TRBJ2-7; 7 nucleotides agree with TRBD2. The CDR3 loop spans 13 amino acids. V shed 6 bases, J shed 0 bases, and the junction held 2 bases outside the gene matches. Germline CDR1 and CDR2: SNHLY and FYNNEI. CDR3 nucleotide sequence: TGTGCCAGCAGCGGGGGGAGCTCCTACGAGCAGTACTTC. It specifies CASSGGSSYEQYF.

This chain connects TRBV30 to TRBJ1-2, with D perhaps TRBD1 (6 bases). The CDR3 runs to 16 residues. The germline CDR1 and CDR2 sequences are GTSNPN and SVGIG (reference sequence). With 3 bases removed from V and 1 base from J, the gap between germline ends came to 18 bases. As DNA, the CDR3 is TGTGCCTGGAGATTCCCGGCGGACAGCTATAACTATGGCTACACCTTC. Protein sequence: CAWRFPADSYNYGYTF. Full variable domain (rest looked up from reference TRBV30 and TRBJ1-2): SQTIHQWPATLVQPVGSPLSLECTVEGTSNPNLYWYRQAAGRGLQLLFYSVGIGQISSEVPQNLSASRPQDRQFILSSKKLLLSDSGFYLCAWRFPADSYNYGYTFGSGTRLTVV.

This chain joins TRBV9 and TRBJ2-6, with D unclear. This CDR3 has 15 residues. V shed 3 bases and J shed 1 base, with 8 bases lying between them. Germline CDR1 SGDLS, CDR2 YYNGEE. Here the CDR3 reads CASSATTSGANVLTF. CDR3 DNA: TGTGCCAGCAGCGCTACCACTTCTGGGGCCAACGTCCTGACTTTC.

This chain uses TRBV6-1 with TRBJ2-7, with D unclear. Germline-derived CDR1 and CDR2 are MNHNS and SASEGT. Trimming removed 1 base at V and 1 base at J, with 11 bases between. This CDR3 region has 15 residues. The CDR3 spells CASSEEVTDSYEQYF. CDR3 DNA sequence: TGTGCCAGCAGTGAAGAAGTAACAGATTCCTACGAGCAGTACTTC.

The chain is built from TRBV12-3 or TRBV12-4 and TRBJ2-6; no reliable D call. CDR3 length: 13 amino acids. With 6 bases removed from V and 1 base from J, the gap between germline ends came to 4 bases. The CDR3 reads CASSGSGANVLTF. In DNA form, the CDR3 reads TGTGCCAGCAGCGGATCTGGGGCCAACGTCCTGACTTTC.

The table lists this clone with a few counts. The chain couples TRBV3-1 (or the pseudogene TRBV3-2) to TRBJ1-5; D unclear. Between the trimmed V and J ends, which lost 0 bases and 4 bases, there was a span of 4 bases. Germline V gives CDR1 LGHDT, CDR2 YNNKEL (reference sequence). CDR3 length equals 13 residues. This CDR3 is CASSQDKNQPQHF. In DNA form, the CDR3 reads TGTGCCAGCAGCCAAGATAAAAATCAGCCCCAGCATTTT.

The chain couples TRBV5-1 to TRBJ2-3; no definite D call. CDR1 SGHRS and CDR2 YFSETQ come from the germline V gene. V gave up 4 bases and J gave up 2 bases, with 14 bases separating them. CDR3 length: 15 amino acids. The chain's CDR3 is CASSLVGQITDTQYF. CDR3 DNA sequence: TGCGCCAGCAGCCTCGTCGGGCAGATCACAGATACGCAGTATTTT.

This clone was found once. The chain links TRBV6-1 to TRBJ2-1; D may be TRBD1 (6 bases). CDR1 and CDR2 (germline): MNHNS, SASEGT. CDR3 size: 16 residues. V lost 6 bases and J 4 bases, leaving 19 bases between the germline ends. The CDR3 region has the DNA TGTGCCAGCAGCGAACTAGGGACCGGGACATACAATGAGCAGTTCTTC. This translates into CASSELGTGTYNEQFF.

The genes are TRBV6-1 and TRBJ2-7; D is uncertain. The germline CDR1 and CDR2 sequences are MNHNS and SASEGT. The CDR3 totals 11 residues. V was trimmed by 2 bases and J by 6 bases, leaving 5 bases between them. In DNA, the CDR3 is TGTGCCAGCAGTGAATGGTTCGAGCAGTACTTC. This gives the protein CASSEWFEQYF.

This chain joins TRBV7-3 and TRBJ2-1, with 9 positions matching TRBD1. The germline V gene has CDR1 SGHTA and CDR2 FQGTGA. Trimming removed 4 bases from V and 8 bases from J; junction bases left unmatched: 9. The CDR3 spans 15 residues. The CDR3 reads CASSSRTGAADEQFF. CDR3 coding DNA: TGTGCCAGCAGCTCCCGGACAGGGGCAGCGGATGAGCAGTTCTTC.

V and J are TRBV12-3 or TRBV12-4 and TRBJ2-1; the D is unclear. The CDR3 runs to 13 residues. V was shortened by 5 bases and J by 7 bases, with 12 bases between the two germline ends. The CDR3: CASSLGLWNEQFF. In nucleotides, the CDR3 is TGTGCCAGCAGTCTCGGTTTATGGAATGAGCAGTTCTTC.

CDR3: CASSYSMTVQFF. The CDR3 DNA reads TGTGCCAGCAGTTACTCGATGACAGTGCAGTTCTTC. V usage is TRBV6-2 or TRBV6-3 and J usage is TRBJ2-1, with D perhaps TRBD1 (5 bases). Germline V gene data show CDR1 as MNHEY and CDR2 as SVGEGT. The CDR3 extends over 12 amino acids. V was pared by 0 bases and J by 12 bases, with 9 bases between.